These 13 T cell receptor beta chains came from one sample sequenced in a study of blood T cell repertoires in COVID-19. Generated by immunoSEQ multiplex PCR, the TCRdb table keeps only in-frame clones and is missing some. Among 59,000 or so clones listed, roughly 93% were seen once. The sample taken for sequencing was peripheral blood. The receptor set was obtained from a human donor in a cohort sampled during active COVID-19.

The chain is built from TRBV6-5 and TRBJ2-1; 12 bases agree with TRBD2. The CDR3 has 15 residues. The ends lost 8 bases at V and 3 bases at J; junction bases unmatched: 5. Looked up from germline, CDR1 is MNHEY and CDR2 is SVGAGI. For the CDR3, the DNA is TGTGCCAGCTGGACTAGCGGGACGGACTACAATGAGCAGTTCTTC. Protein: CASWTSGTDYNEQFF.

This clone has just one count. The chain links TRBV11-3 to TRBJ2-5; D is uncertain. This CDR3 has 12 amino acids. Germline V gene data show CDR1 as SGHNT and CDR2 as YENEEA. With 6 bases removed from V and 7 bases from J, the gap between germline ends came to 12 bases. This CDR3 reads CASSKPLGTQYF. For the CDR3, the DNA is TGTGCCAGCAGTAAACCTCTCGGGACCCAGTACTTC.

The chain couples TRBV27 to TRBJ1-2, with TRBD1 identical over 10 bases. The CDR3 covers 16 residues. V was pared by 5 bases and J by 5 bases, with 11 bases of the junction left unmatched. Germline V gene lookup returns CDR1 MNHEY and CDR2 SMNVEV (reference sequence). The DNA of the CDR3 is TGTGCCAGCAGTCCCAGGACAGGGGGGGATCGGTATGGCTACACCTTC. This encodes CASSPRTGGDRYGYTF.

The V and J genes are TRBV19 and TRBJ1-2; possibly TRBD1 for D (5 bases). Trimming pared 7 bases from V and 2 bases from J, leaving 14 bases between. The length of the CDR3 is 14 residues. CDR1 and CDR2 from the germline V gene are LNHDA and SQIVND (reference sequence). The CDR3 coding sequence is TGTGCCAGTACCCTCGGGGGACCCAACTATGGCTACACCTTC. Amino acid sequence: CASTLGGPNYGYTF.

The chain is built from TRBV7-2 and TRBJ2-3; 10 bases are a match to TRBD2. V dropped 4 bases and J dropped 3; count of bases not matched to a gene: 7. Germline-derived CDR1 and CDR2 are SGHTA and FQGNSA. This CDR3 has 16 amino acids. In DNA form, the CDR3 reads TGTGCCAGCAGCTCAAGCTTTAGCGGGAGGACAGATACGCAGTATTTT. As protein: CASSSSFSGRTDTQYF.

In this sample, this clone turned up once. The V gene is TRBV28, the J gene TRBJ2-7; D perhaps matches TRBD1 (6 bases). The germline V and J ends were trimmed by 1 base and 5 bases, with 12 bases remaining between them. The germline V gene encodes CDR1 MDHEN and CDR2 SYDVKM. The CDR3 is made up of 14 amino acids. The DNA for the CDR3 is TGTGCCAGCAGTTTATTTGGGGGCTTTGACGAGCAGTACTTC. It is translated as CASSLFGGFDEQYF. The full variable domain, rest sourced from reference TRBV28 and TRBJ2-7, is DVKVTQSSRYLVKRTGEKVFLECVQDMDHENMFWYRQDPGLGLRLIYFSYDVKMKEKGDIPEGYSVSREKKERFSLILESASTNQTSMYLCASSLFGGFDEQYFGPGTRLTVT.

This sequence joins TRBV19 and TRBJ2-2; TRBD2 aligns across 9 bases. This CDR3 has 16 amino acids. V gave up 2 bases and J gave up 2 bases; unmatched junction bases: 3. Germline-derived CDR1 and CDR2 are LNHDA and SQIVND (reference sequence). DNA of the CDR3: TGTGCCAGTAGTATAAGACTAGCGGTTAACACCGGGGAGCTGTTTTTT. Translated, it gives CASSIRLAVNTGELFF.

This CDR3 reads CASSLERQGLSGYTF. In nucleotides, the CDR3 is TGTGCCAGCAGCTTAGAGCGACAGGGCCTCTCTGGCTACACCTTC. The chain combines TRBV7-9 with TRBJ1-2; 7 nucleotides line up with TRBD1. The CDR3 has 15 amino acids. The J segment lost 7 bases and the V segment lost 1 base, leaving 9 bases of the junction unmatched. Germline CDR1 SEHNR, CDR2 FQNEAQ (reference sequence).

This chain joins TRBV28 and TRBJ2-1; tentatively, D is TRBD2 (5 bases). This CDR3 has 12 residues. The V end was cut by 3 bases, the J end by 11 bases, with 11 bases between. Germline V gene sequence: CDR1 MDHEN, CDR2 SYDVKM. CDR3 DNA: TGTGCCAGCAGTTTGCGCCGACTACAGCAGTTCTTC. It yields the protein CASSLRRLQQFF.

This chain links TRBV19 with TRBJ2-6; TRBD1 is a possible D gene (5 bases). Germline CDR1 is LNHDA and CDR2 is SQIVND (reference sequence). This CDR3 spans 13 amino acids. The V end was cut by 5 bases, the J end by 4 bases, with 6 bases between. CDR3 region: CASSAGGANVLTF. DNA for the CDR3: TGTGCCAGTAGTGCAGGGGGGGCCAACGTCCTGACTTTC.

A single count supports this clone. This sequence joins TRBV7-9 and TRBJ1-5; D is perhaps TRBD1 (6 bases). The CDR3 extends over 13 amino acids. Germline V lookup: CDR1 SEHNR, CDR2 FQNEAQ (reference sequence). V shed 4 bases and J shed 11 bases, with 15 bases lying between them. In DNA, the CDR3 is TGTGCCAGCAGCTCTACCAGGCCAGGGGCCCAGCATTTT. Its protein is CASSSTRPGAQHF.

The chain carries TRBV5-4 and TRBJ2-7; a possible D gene is TRBD2 (6 bases). Germline CDR1 is SGHNT and CDR2 is YYREEE (reference sequence). Trimming left V 5 bases short and J 4 bases short, with 25 bases between. The CDR3 covers 17 residues. In nucleotides, the CDR3 is TGTGCCAGCAGGACCGGGACTGCTTCCGTGGGGGTGTACGAGCAGTACTTC. Translating gives CASRTGTASVGVYEQYF.

The gene calls are TRBV4-1 and TRBJ2-5, with TRBD1 matching 9 bases. Looked up from germline, CDR1 is MGHRA and CDR2 is YSYEKL. There are 14 residues in the CDR3. V was clipped by 4 bases and J by 7 bases; unmatched bases: 7. CDR3: CASSPGQGGVTQYF. CDR3 DNA sequence: TGCGCCAGCAGCCCGGGACAGGGAGGCGTGACCCAGTACTTC.